The present T cell receptor (beta chain) was sequenced within a study of shared clonotypes between healthy human individuals. To note about this clone: Its antigen is as yet unknown.

Losses at the gene ends were 1 base for V and 2 bases for J; bases not matched to a gene: 3. Germline CDR1 and CDR2: SGHAT and FQNNGV. This CDR3 contains 16 residues. Measured with immunoSEQ multiplex PCR; TCRdb has only the in-frame clones, and not every one. The sample lists a few hundred thousand clones, more than 95% occurring once. Study-level results: Since donors were few, the genetic and exposure-history diversity represented was limited.

V usage is TRBV11-2 and J usage is TRBJ2-7, with 12 nucleotides matching TRBD2. Sequencing was done on a sample of naive CD4+ T cells sorted from blood. Subset indicated: CD45RA+ positively selected. This receptor was obtained from a woman in her twenties or thirties in good health. The CDR3 spells CASSLGLAGGAYEQYF. CDR3 DNA: TGTGCCAGCAGCTTAGGTCTAGCGGGAGGGGCCTACGAGCAGTACTTC.